This TCR beta chain was observed in a study of Graves' ophthalmopathy and Graves' hyperthyroidism. RNA transcripts were the template, and TCR beta CDR3 regions were amplified from them. A first-round RT-PCR used HTBI primers, followed by a second-round multiplex PCR. TCRdb recomputed calls from the multiplex PCR reads with MiXCR, one row per CDR3 protein. The table records hundreds of thousands of distinct CDR3 sequences, about 21% of them present only once. Whole-study results and caveats: Predictions made by the model for ophthalmopathy progression reached over 55% sensitivity and almost 75% specificity. Most thyroid clonotypes expanded beyond 0.001 frequency were also found in blood.

Ten or more counts support this clonotype. Its cognate antigen is unknown. The germline gives CDR1 SNHLY, CDR2 FYNNEI. V lost 3 bases to trimming and J lost 2 bases; unmatched junction nucleotides: 4. This CDR3 contains 15 residues. The source of this sequence is a woman between 18 and 29 years old with stable Graves' hyperthyroidism. The rearrangement uses TRBV2 and TRBJ2-5; 9 nucleotides match TRBD1. The sequenced sample was peripheral blood. CDR3 bases: TGTGCCAGCAGTGAGCAGGGACAGGGACAAGAGACCCAGTACTTC. Translated: CASSEQGQGQETQYF.